The 20 T cell receptor beta chains reported below all come from one sample, sequenced in a study of shared clonotypes between healthy human individuals. Using immunoSEQ multiplex PCR, the repertoire was profiled, and TCRdb retains in-frame clones only, with some absent. The sample consists of hundreds of thousands of clones, about 90% of them appearing once. It was CD45RO-negative cells, positively selected for CCR7, that made up naive CD8 cells, with terminally differentiated effector memory CD45RA+ cells excluded. The sample taken for sequencing was naive CD8+ T cells sorted from blood. These receptor sequences come from a man younger than 40 in good health.

The CDR3 loop is CATSRGQSSSYEQYF. As DNA, the CDR3 is TGTGCCACCAGCAGAGGACAGAGCAGCTCCTACGAGCAGTACTTC. This chain uses TRBV15 with TRBJ2-7; D possibly corresponds to TRBD1 (5 bases). In germline, CDR1 is LNHNV, CDR2 YYDKDF (reference sequence). V was pared by 1 base and J by 0 bases, with 10 bases between. The CDR3 sequence is 15 residues long.

V and J are TRBV28 and TRBJ2-7; D is possibly TRBD2 (5 bases). This CDR3 has 15 residues. Trimming left V 8 bases short and J 0 bases short, with 17 bases between. CDR1 and CDR2 from the germline V gene are MDHEN and SYDVKM. CDR3 amino acids: CASSLMGDFSYEQYF. CDR3 nucleotide sequence: TGTGCCAGCTCCCTTATGGGAGACTTCTCCTACGAGCAGTACTTC.

This clone was seen just once. In DNA, the CDR3 is TGTGCCAGCAGCTTAGGGTGGGGGAACAATCAGCCCCAGCATTTT. It translates to CASSLGWGNNQPQHF. This chain joins TRBV13 and TRBJ1-5; weak D call: TRBD1 (5 bases). Germline V gene lookup returns CDR1 PRHDT and CDR2 FYEKMQ (reference sequence). Between the trimmed V and J ends, which lost 0 bases and 3 bases, there was a span of 9 bases. The CDR3 length is 15 residues.

The chain has TRBV7-9 and TRBJ1-3, with unresolved D. V lost 5 bases and J 8 bases, leaving 10 bases between the germline ends. The CDR3 is 12 amino acids. Germline CDR1 reads SEHNR; CDR2 reads FQNEAQ (reference sequence). The CDR3 is CASSLFGDTIYF. The CDR3 DNA follows: TGTGCCAGCAGCCTCTTCGGGGACACCATATATTTT.

The chain joins TRBV5-1 to TRBJ2-7; D perhaps matches TRBD2 (6 bases). The CDR3 sequence is 14 residues long. V lost 0 bases, J lost 2 bases, and 9 bases lay in between. CDR1 is SGHRS, CDR2 YFSETQ, per germline. CDR3 DNA: TGCGCCAGCAGCTTGGTTCCGGGGGCCTACGAGCAGTACTTC. This codes for CASSLVPGAYEQYF.

This chain links TRBV2 with TRBJ2-7, with TRBD1 as a possible D gene (7 bases). The CDR3 length is 13 residues. Germline CDR1 and CDR2: SNHLY and FYNNEI. With 8 bases removed from V and 1 base from J, the gap between germline ends came to 12 bases. DNA of the CDR3: TGTGCCAGCCTCAGGGGGGAGTCCTACGAGCAGTACTTC. Its translation: CASLRGESYEQYF.

V and J are TRBV7-9 and TRBJ2-4; the D is unclear. CDR1 is SEHNR and CDR2 is FQNEAQ in the germline V gene (reference sequence). The CDR3 runs to 14 residues. With 5 bases removed from V and 5 bases from J, the gap between germline ends came to 13 bases. In DNA, the CDR3 is TGTGCCAGCAGCCAATTGAAACAGCAAAACATTCAGTACTTC. It yields the protein CASSQLKQQNIQYF.

The chain employs TRBV28 and TRBJ2-7; the D is unclear. Deletions cut 8 bases from V and 0 bases from J, with 17 bases between. CDR1 is MDHEN, CDR2 SYDVKM, per germline. This CDR3 comprises 15 residues. In DNA, the CDR3 is TGTGCCAGCGGGTCTGCTGGCAGAAGCTCCTACGAGCAGTACTTC. This codes for CASGSAGRSSYEQYF.

V and J are TRBV6-1 and TRBJ2-5; D unclear. Germline CDR1 is MNHNS and CDR2 is SASEGT. This CDR3 region has 10 residues. V shed 8 bases and J shed 5 bases, with 6 bases lying between them. CDR3 DNA: TGTGCCAGCGGATGGGAGACCCAGTACTTC. It is translated as CASGWETQYF.

This chain connects TRBV7-9 to TRBJ2-7; 7 bases fit TRBD2. Trimming took 5 bases from V and 7 from J; bases not matched to a gene: 14. The CDR3 is made up of 15 amino acids. Germline loops: CDR1 SEHNR, CDR2 FQNEAQ (reference sequence). The CDR3 spells CASSTAVGGSVEQYF. CDR3 nucleotides: TGTGCCAGCAGCACCGCGGTAGGCGGGAGCGTTGAGCAGTACTTC. Looking up the rest from reference TRBV7-9 and TRBJ2-7 gives the full variable domain: DTGVSQNPRHKITKRGQNVTFRCDPISEHNRLYWYRQTLGQGPEFLTYFQNEAQLEKSRLLSDRFSAERPKGSFSTLEIQRTEQGDSAMYLCASSTAVGGSVEQYFGPGTRLTVT.

This clone turned up a few times. J is TRBJ1-4 and V is TRBV27; D gene ambiguous. This CDR3 is built from 12 residues. Trimming stripped 8 bases from V and 4 bases from J, with 8 bases between. The germline V gene has CDR1 MNHEY and CDR2 SMNVEV (reference sequence). The CDR3 sequence is CASGPVNEKLFF. In DNA form, the CDR3 reads TGTGCCAGCGGCCCAGTTAATGAAAAACTGTTTTTT. Full variable domain (rest looked up from reference TRBV27 and TRBJ1-4): EAQVTQNPRYLITVTGKKLTVTCSQNMNHEYMSWYRQDPGLGLRQIYYSMNVEVTDKGDVPEGYKVSRKEKRNFPLILESPSPNQTSLYFCASGPVNEKLFFGSGTQLSVL.

J is TRBJ2-1 and V is TRBV30; the match to TRBD2 covers 11 bases. The CDR3 spans 14 residues. Per the germline V gene, CDR1 is GTSNPN and CDR2 is SVGIG (reference sequence). V gave up 6 bases and J gave up 7 bases; unmatched junction bases: 8. CDR3 amino acids: CACYSGRVGNEQFF. The CDR3 DNA reads as TGTGCCTGCTATAGCGGGAGGGTAGGAAATGAGCAGTTCTTC.

In regard to this clone: One junction end does not reproduce the germline sequence, and a read error may be involved. The chain joins TRBV7-7 to TRBJ2-7; D unresolved. Germline V gives CDR1 SSHAT, CDR2 FNYEAQ (reference sequence). The CDR3 loop spans 13 amino acids. Written as DNA, the CDR3 is TGTGCTAGCAGCTTTGGTCAGACCTACGAGCAGTACTTC. This translates into CASSFGQTYEQYF.

This chain joins TRBV29-1 and TRBJ2-5; 8 bases are a match to TRBD2. CDR1 is SQVTM, CDR2 ANQGSEA, per germline. There are 17 residues in the CDR3. V lost 2 bases to trimming and J lost 1 base; unmatched junction nucleotides: 12. CDR3 sequence reads: CSVELASGSNRQETQYF. The CDR3 bases are TGCAGCGTTGAACTGGCTAGCGGGTCGAATCGCCAAGAGACCCAGTACTTC.

Ten or more counts support this clone. One end of the junction fails to match germline, which may point to a read error. V usage is TRBV7-7 and J usage is TRBJ2-7; TRBD2 aligns across 10 bases. In germline, CDR1 is SSHAT, CDR2 FNYEAQ (reference sequence). CDR3 size: 16 residues. The CDR3 sequence is CASSPARTSGTYEQYF. Here the CDR3 DNA reads TGTGCTAGCAGCCCCGCCCGGACTAGCGGAACCTACGAGCAGTACTTC.

The rearrangement links TRBV7-2 to TRBJ2-1; TRBD1 matches 9 bases. After removal of 0 bases from V and 4 bases from J, the junction contained 1 base not matched to a gene. Germline values: CDR1 SGHTA, CDR2 FQGNSA. The CDR3 totals 15 residues. The CDR3: CASSLAGQGYNEQFF. The DNA of the CDR3 is TGTGCCAGCAGCTTAGCTGGACAGGGGTACAATGAGCAGTTCTTC.

J is TRBJ1-5 and V is TRBV25-1; D is possibly TRBD1 (5 bases). V lost 9 bases, J lost 0 bases, and 12 bases lay in between. The V gene's germline CDR1 is MGHDK and CDR2 SYGVNS. CDR3 length: 14 residues. The CDR3 region is CASAGLYSNQPQHF. The CDR3 region has the DNA TGTGCCAGTGCAGGGCTTTATAGCAATCAGCCCCAGCATTTT.

CDR3: CASSQRDRMGGIQYF. In nucleotides, the CDR3 is TGCGCCAGCAGCCAACGAGACAGAATGGGGGGCATTCAGTACTTC. The chain is built from TRBV4-1 and TRBJ2-4, with D perhaps TRBD2 (6 bases). The CDR3 has 15 residues. Germline CDR1 is MGHRA and CDR2 is YSYEKL. Trimming removed 2 bases at V and 9 bases at J, with 17 bases between.

The V gene is TRBV18, the J gene TRBJ2-1; 8 bases are a match to TRBD2. This CDR3 comprises 16 residues. CDR1 and CDR2 (germline): KGHSH, LQKENI. V trimming: 3 bases; J trimming: 3 bases; junction bases outside the gene matches: 7. In nucleotides, the CDR3 is TGTGCCAGCTCACCGGGCGGGAGGACTTACTACAATGAGCAGTTCTTC. Amino acid sequence: CASSPGGRTYYNEQFF.

V and J are TRBV18 and TRBJ2-3, with 9 bases fitting TRBD2. Germline CDR1 KGHSH, CDR2 LQKENI. The CDR3 has 19 amino acids. With V trimmed by 8 bases and J by 0 bases, 18 bases remained unmatched. CDR3 nucleotides: TGTGCCAGCCCCGCTTCCGGACGACTAGCGGTAACTAGCACAGATACGCAGTATTTT. This translates into CASPASGRLAVTSTDTQYF.